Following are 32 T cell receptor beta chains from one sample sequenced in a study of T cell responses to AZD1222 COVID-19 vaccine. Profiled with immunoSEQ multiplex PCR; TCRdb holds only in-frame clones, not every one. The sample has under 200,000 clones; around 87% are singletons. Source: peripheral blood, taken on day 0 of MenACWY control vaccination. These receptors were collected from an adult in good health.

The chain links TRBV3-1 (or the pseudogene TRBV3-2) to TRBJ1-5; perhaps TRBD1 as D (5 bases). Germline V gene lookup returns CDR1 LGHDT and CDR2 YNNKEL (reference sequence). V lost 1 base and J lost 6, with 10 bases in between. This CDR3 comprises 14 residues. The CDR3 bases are TGTGCCAGCAGCCAAGTATCCGGGGGTCAGCCCCAGCATTTT. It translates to CASSQVSGGQPQHF.

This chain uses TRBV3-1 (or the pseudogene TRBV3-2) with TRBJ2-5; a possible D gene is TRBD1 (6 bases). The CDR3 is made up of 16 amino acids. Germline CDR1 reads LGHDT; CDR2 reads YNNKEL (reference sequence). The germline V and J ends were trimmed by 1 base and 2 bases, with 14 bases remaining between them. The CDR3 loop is CASSQGGRTVQETQYF. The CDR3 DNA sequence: TGTGCCAGCAGCCAAGGGGGACGGACAGTACAAGAGACCCAGTACTTC.

CDR3 amino acids: CASSQGLQNTIYF. As DNA, the CDR3 is TGTGCCAGCAGCCAAGGTCTCCAGAACACCATATATTTT. The rearrangement joins TRBV4-2 to TRBJ1-3; D is unresolved. CDR1 and CDR2 from the germline V gene are LGHNA and YNFKEQ. Between the trimmed V and J ends, which lost 1 base and 7 bases, there was a span of 8 bases. The CDR3 loop spans 13 amino acids.

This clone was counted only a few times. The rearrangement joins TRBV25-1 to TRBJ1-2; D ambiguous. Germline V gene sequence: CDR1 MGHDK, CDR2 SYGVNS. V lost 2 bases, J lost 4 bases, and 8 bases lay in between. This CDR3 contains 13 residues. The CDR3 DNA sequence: TGTGCCAGCAGTGAAAGGCTGGGCTATGGCTACACCTTC. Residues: CASSERLGYGYTF.

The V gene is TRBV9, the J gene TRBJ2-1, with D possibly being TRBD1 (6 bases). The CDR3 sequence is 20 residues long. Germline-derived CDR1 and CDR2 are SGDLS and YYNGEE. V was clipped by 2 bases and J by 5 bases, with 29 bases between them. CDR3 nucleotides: TGTGCCAGCAGCGTCCGCCCTGGACAGCCAAGAGGTGTGTTGGACAATGAGCAGTTCTTC. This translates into CASSVRPGQPRGVLDNEQFF.

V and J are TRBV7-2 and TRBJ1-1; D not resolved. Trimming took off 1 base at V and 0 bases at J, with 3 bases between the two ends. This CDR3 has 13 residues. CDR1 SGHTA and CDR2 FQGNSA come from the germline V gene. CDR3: CASSLVMNTEAFF. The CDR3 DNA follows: TGTGCCAGCAGCTTAGTTATGAACACTGAAGCTTTCTTT.

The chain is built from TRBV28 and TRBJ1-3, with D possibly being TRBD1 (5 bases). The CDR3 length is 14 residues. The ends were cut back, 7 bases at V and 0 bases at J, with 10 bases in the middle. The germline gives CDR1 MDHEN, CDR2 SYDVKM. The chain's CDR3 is CASNLGGSGNTIYF. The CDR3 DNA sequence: TGTGCCAGCAATCTTGGGGGCTCTGGAAACACCATATATTTT. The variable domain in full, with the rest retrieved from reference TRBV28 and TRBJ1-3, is DVKVTQSSRYLVKRTGEKVFLECVQDMDHENMFWYRQDPGLGLRLIYFSYDVKMKEKGDIPEGYSVSREKKERFSLILESASTNQTSMYLCASNLGGSGNTIYFGEGSWLTVV.

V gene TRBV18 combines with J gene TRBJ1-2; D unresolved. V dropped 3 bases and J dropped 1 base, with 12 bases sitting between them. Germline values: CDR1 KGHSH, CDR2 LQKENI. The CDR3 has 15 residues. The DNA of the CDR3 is TGTGCCAGCTCACCCCCATCGACTCGTAACTATGGCTACACCTTC. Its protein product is CASSPPSTRNYGYTF.

CDR3: CSVVGTVSTDTQYF. Written as DNA, the CDR3 is TGCAGCGTTGTAGGGACAGTTAGCACAGATACGCAGTATTTT. The chain couples TRBV29-1 to TRBJ2-3, with 7 bases identical to TRBD1. Germline CDR1 and CDR2: SQVTM and ANQGSEA. Trimming removed 4 bases from V and 0 bases from J; junction bases left unmatched: 4. The CDR3 spans 14 residues.

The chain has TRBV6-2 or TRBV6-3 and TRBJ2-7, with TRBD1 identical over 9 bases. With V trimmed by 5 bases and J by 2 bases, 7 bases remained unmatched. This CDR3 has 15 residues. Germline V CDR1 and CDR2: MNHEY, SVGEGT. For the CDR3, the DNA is TGTGCCAGCAGTAAACCGGGACAGGGTACCTACGAGCAGTACTTC. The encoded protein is CASSKPGQGTYEQYF.

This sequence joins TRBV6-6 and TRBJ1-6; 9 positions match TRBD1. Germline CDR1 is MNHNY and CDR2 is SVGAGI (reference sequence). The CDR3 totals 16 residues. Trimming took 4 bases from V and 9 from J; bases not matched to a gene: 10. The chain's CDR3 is CASSSDYPGQGSPLHF. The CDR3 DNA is TGTGCCAGCAGTTCAGACTACCCGGGACAGGGTTCACCCCTCCACTTT.

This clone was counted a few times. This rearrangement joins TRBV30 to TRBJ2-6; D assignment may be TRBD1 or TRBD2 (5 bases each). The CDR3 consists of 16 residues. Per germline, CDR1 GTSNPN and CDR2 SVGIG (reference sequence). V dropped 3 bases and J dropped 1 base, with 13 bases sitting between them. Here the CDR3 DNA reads TGTGCCTGGAGGAGCCGGGACCCTTCTGGGGCCAACGTCCTGACTTTC. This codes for CAWRSRDPSGANVLTF.

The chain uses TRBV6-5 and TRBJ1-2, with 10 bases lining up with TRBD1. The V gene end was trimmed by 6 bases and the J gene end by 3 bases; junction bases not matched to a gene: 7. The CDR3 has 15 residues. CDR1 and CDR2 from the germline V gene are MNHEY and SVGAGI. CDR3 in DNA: TGTGCCAGCAGACCCGGGACAGGGGACTACTATGGCTACACCTTC. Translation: CASRPGTGDYYGYTF.

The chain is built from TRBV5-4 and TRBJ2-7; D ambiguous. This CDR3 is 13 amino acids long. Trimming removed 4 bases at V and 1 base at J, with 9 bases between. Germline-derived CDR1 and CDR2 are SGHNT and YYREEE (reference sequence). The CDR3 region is CASSPDRSYEQYF. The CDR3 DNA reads TGTGCCAGCAGCCCGGACCGTTCCTACGAGCAGTACTTC.

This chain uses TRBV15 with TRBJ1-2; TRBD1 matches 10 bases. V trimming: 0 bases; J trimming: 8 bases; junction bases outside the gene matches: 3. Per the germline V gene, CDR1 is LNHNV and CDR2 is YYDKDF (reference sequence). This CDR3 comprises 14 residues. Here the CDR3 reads CATSRDRTGGGYTF. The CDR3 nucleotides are TGTGCCACCAGCAGAGATCGGACAGGGGGAGGCTACACCTTC.

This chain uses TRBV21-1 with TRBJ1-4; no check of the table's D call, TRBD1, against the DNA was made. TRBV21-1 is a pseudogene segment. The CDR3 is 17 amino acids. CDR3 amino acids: CASSKPAAVGEVVKLFF. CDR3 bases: TGTGCCAGCAGCAAACCCGCCGCGGTAGGGGAAGTAGTAAAACTGTTTTTT.

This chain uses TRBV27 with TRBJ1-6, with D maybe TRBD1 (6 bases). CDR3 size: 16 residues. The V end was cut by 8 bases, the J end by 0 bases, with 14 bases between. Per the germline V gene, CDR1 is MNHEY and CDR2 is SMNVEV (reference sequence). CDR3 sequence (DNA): TGTGCCAGCTCCCGTAGGGGGGACTCCTATAATTCACCCCTCCACTTT. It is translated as CASSRRGDSYNSPLHF.

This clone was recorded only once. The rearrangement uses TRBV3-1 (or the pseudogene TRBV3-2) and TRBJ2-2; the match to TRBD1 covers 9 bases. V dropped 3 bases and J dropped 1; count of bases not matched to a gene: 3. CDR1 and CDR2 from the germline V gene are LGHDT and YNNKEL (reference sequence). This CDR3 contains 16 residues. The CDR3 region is CASSQVTGGNTGELFF. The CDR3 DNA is TGTGCCAGCAGCCAGGTGACAGGGGGGAACACCGGGGAGCTGTTTTTT.

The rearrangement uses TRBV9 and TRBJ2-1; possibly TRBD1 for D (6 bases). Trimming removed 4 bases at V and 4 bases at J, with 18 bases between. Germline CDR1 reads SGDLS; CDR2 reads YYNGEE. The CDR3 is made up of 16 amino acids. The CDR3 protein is CASSPGVRGSYNEQFF. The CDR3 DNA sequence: TGTGCCAGCAGCCCAGGGGTCAGGGGTTCTTACAATGAGCAGTTCTTC.

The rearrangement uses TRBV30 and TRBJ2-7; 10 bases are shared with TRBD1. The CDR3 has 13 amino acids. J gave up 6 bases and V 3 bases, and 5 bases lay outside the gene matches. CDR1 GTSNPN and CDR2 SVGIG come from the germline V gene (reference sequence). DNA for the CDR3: TGTGCCTGGAGCGGGACAGGGGAATCCGAGCAGTACTTC. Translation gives CAWSGTGESEQYF.

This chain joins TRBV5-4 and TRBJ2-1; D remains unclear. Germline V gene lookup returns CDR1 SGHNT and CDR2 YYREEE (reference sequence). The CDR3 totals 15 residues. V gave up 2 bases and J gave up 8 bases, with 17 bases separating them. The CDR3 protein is CASSFSSLSSYEQFF. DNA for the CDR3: TGTGCCAGCAGCTTCTCCAGTCTTTCTAGTTATGAGCAGTTCTTC.

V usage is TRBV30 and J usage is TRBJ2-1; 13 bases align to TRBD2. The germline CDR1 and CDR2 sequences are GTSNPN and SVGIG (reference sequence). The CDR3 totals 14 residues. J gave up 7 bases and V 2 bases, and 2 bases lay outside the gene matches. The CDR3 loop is CAWSMTSGGNEQFF. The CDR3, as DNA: TGTGCCTGGAGTATGACTAGCGGGGGGAATGAGCAGTTCTTC.

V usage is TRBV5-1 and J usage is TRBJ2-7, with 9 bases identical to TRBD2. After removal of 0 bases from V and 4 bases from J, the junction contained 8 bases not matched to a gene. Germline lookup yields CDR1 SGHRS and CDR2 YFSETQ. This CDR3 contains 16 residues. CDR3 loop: CASSLEGGRGIYEQYF. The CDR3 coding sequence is TGCGCCAGCAGCTTGGAAGGCGGGAGGGGTATTTACGAGCAGTACTTC.

CDR3 region: CASKGSRTIAKNIQYF. DNA of the CDR3: TGTGCCAGCAAAGGGAGCCGGACCATAGCCAAAAACATTCAGTACTTC. The chain carries TRBV2 and TRBJ2-4, with D perhaps matching TRBD2 (5 bases). V shed 7 bases and J shed 0 bases, with 16 bases lying between them. This CDR3 contains 16 residues. Germline V gene lookup returns CDR1 SNHLY and CDR2 FYNNEI. The full variable domain, with the rest looked up from reference TRBV2 and TRBJ2-4, is EPEVTQTPSHQVTQMGQEVILRCVPISNHLYFYWYRQILGQKVEFLVSFYNNEISEKSEIFDDQFSVERPDGSNFTLKIRSTKLEDSAMYFCASKGSRTIAKNIQYFGAGTRLSVL.

CDR3 in amino acids: CASSRGTATYEQYF. The CDR3 nucleotides read TGCGCCAGCAGCCGAGGGACAGCAACCTACGAGCAGTACTTC. The chain has TRBV4-1 and TRBJ2-7, with 7 nucleotides matching TRBD1. Looked up from germline, CDR1 is MGHRA and CDR2 is YSYEKL. CDR3 length equals 14 residues. The J segment lost 2 bases and the V segment lost 4 bases, leaving 5 bases of the junction unmatched.

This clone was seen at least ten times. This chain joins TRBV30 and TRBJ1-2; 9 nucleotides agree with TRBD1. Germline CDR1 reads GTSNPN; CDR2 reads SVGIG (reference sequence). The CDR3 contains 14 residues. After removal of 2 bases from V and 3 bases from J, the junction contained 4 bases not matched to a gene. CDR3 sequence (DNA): TGTGCCTGGAGTCCGGGACAGGGATACTATGGCTACACCTTC. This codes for CAWSPGQGYYGYTF. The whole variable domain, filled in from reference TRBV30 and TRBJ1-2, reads SQTIHQWPATLVQPVGSPLSLECTVEGTSNPNLYWYRQAAGRGLQLLFYSVGIGQISSEVPQNLSASRPQDRQFILSSKKLLLSDSGFYLCAWSPGQGYYGYTFGSGTRLTVV.

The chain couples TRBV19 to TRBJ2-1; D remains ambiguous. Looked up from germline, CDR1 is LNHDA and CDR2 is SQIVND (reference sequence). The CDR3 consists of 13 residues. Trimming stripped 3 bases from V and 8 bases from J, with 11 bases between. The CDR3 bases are TGTGCCAGTAGTATCTGGGCGTGGGATGAGCAGTTCTTC. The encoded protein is CASSIWAWDEQFF. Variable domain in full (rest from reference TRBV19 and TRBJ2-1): DGGITQSPKYLFRKEGQNVTLSCEQNLNHDAMYWYRQDPGQGLRLIYYSQIVNDFQKGDIAEGYSVSREKKESFPLTVTSAQKNPTAFYLCASSIWAWDEQFFGPGTRLTVL.

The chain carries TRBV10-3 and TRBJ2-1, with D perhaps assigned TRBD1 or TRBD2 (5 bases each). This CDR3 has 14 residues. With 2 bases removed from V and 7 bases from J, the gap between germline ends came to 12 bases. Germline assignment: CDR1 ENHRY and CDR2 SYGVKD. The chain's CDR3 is CAISEGGAGNEQFF. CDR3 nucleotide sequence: TGTGCCATCAGTGAGGGTGGGGCGGGTAATGAGCAGTTCTTC.

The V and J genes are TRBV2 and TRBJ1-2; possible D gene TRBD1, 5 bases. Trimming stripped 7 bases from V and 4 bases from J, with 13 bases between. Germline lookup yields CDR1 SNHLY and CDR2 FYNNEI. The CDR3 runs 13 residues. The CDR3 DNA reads TGTGCCAGCATGGGGGGATCGGGCTATGGCTACACCTTC. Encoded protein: CASMGGSGYGYTF.

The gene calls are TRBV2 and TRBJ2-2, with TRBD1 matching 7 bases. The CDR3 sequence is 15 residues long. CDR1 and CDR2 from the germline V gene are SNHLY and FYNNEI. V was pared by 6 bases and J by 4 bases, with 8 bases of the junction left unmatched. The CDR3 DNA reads TGTGCCAGCAGACAAGAGGACAGGCCCACCGGGGAGCTGTTTTTT. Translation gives CASRQEDRPTGELFF.

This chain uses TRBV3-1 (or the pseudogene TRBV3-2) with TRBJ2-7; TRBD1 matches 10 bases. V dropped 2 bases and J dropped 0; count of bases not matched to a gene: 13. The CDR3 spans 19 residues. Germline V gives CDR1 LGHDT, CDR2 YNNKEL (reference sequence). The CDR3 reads CASSQTGTGEYLSSYEQYF. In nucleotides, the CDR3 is TGTGCCAGCAGCCAAACCGGGACAGGGGAATACCTTTCCTCCTACGAGCAGTACTTC.

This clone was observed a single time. This CDR3 reads CASSFHPGNRDSSYEQYF. As DNA, the CDR3 is TGTGCCAGCAGCTTCCACCCCGGAAACCGGGACAGTTCCTACGAGCAGTACTTC. The genes are TRBV7-2 and TRBJ2-7, with 7 bases that match TRBD1. The CDR3 has 18 residues. Germline assignment: CDR1 SGHTA and CDR2 FQGNSA. Trimming at V came to 3 bases and at J to 1 base, leaving 15 bases not matched to a gene. The entire variable domain, with the rest obtained from reference TRBV7-2 and TRBJ2-7, is as follows: GAGVSQSPSNKVTEKGKDVELRCDPISGHTALYWYRQSLGQGLEFLIYFQGNSAPDKSGLPSDRFSAERTGGSVSTLTIQRTQQEDSAVYLCASSFHPGNRDSSYEQYFGPGTRLTVT.